This T cell receptor (beta chain) derives from a study of CD8+ T cells in alopecia areata. Study details: Those treated were given oral tofacitinib at 5 to 10 mg twice daily. General study points: In lesional scalp, particularly from alopecia totalis/universalis, clonality was higher than in normal scalp. Among the cells sequenced in scalp samples are also the resident alphabeta T cells of normal skin.

The authors extracted RNA and reverse transcribed it into cDNA as the sequencing template. The data were produced by immunoSEQ multiplex PCR, yet TCRdb's version contains in-frame clones alone and is incomplete. The sample contains approximately 140,000 clones, 40% to 50% of which appear only once. Germline V gene lookup returns CDR1 MDHEN and CDR2 SYDVKM. The CDR3 totals 12 residues. V lost 2 bases and J 6 bases, leaving 8 bases between the germline ends. Worth noting for this clone: Its cognate antigen is unknown.

The sequence was collected from a human donor with alopecia areata. The material sequenced was CD4+ T cells sorted from blood. V is TRBV28 and J is TRBJ2-7; D may be TRBD2 (5 bases). In nucleotides, the CDR3 is TGTGCCAGCAGTTTAATCCGGGGCGAGCAGTACTTC. This sequence encodes CASSLIRGEQYF.